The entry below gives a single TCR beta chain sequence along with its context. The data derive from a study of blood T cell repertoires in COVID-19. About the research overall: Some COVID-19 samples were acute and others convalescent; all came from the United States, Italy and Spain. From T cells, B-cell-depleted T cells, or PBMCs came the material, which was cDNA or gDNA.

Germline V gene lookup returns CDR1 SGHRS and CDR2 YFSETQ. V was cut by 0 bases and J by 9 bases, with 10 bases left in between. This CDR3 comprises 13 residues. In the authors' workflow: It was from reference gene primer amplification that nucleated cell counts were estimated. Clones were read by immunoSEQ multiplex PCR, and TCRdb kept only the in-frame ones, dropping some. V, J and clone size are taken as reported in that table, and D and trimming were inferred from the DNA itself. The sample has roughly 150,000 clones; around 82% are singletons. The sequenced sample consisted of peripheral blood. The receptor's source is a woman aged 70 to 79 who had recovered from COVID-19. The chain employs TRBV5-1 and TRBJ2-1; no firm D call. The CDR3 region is CASSLADDIEQFF. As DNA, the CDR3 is TGCGCCAGCAGCTTGGCCGATGACATTGAGCAGTTCTTC.